This TCR beta chain stems from a study of blood T cell repertoires in COVID-19. Turning to the study itself: Samples came from the United States, Italy and Spain, spanning acute and convalescent COVID-19. The cDNA or gDNA used as material had been derived from T cells, B-cell-depleted T cells, or PBMCs.

CDR1 and CDR2 (germline): SGDLS, YYNGEE. J was trimmed by 0 bases and V by 4 bases; bases with no gene match: 7. The CDR3 length is 15 residues. Original processing notes: Reference gene primer amplification yielded estimated nucleated cell counts. The protocol was immunoSEQ multiplex PCR, while the TCRdb copy is restricted to in-frame clones and leaves out a portion. Clone size and the V and J calls come from that table; the DNA yielded D and trimming. The sample has 250,000 to 350,000 clones; 89% are singletons. This rearrangement joins TRBV9 to TRBJ2-7; 7 nucleotides line up with TRBD2. Specimen: peripheral blood. The receptor's source is a woman in her 40s who had recovered from COVID-19. The CDR3 protein is CASSPRSSGSYEQYF. As DNA, the CDR3 is TGTGCCAGCAGCCCTCGTTCTAGCGGCTCCTACGAGCAGTACTTC.